These 27 T cell receptor beta chains were sequenced from one sample in a study of CXCR3-negative and CXCR3-positive naive CD8 T cells. Their target antigens are unknown. Findings and limits, study-wide: Higher TRB CDR3 hydrophobicity marked CXCR3-positive naive cells relative to CXCR3-negative naive cells.

The libraries of TRB cDNA were prepared using 5' RACE with UMI labels. TCRdb re-called the 5' RACE reads and catalogs CDR3 proteins one per entry, DNA excluded. The table lists 55,000 to 75,000 distinct CDR3 sequences, with roughly 0.8% in the top ten. Sequencing was done on a sample of naive CXCR3+ CD8+ T cells from blood. Sample subset: CD45RO-CCR7+CD27+CD95- naive CD8+ T cells expressing CXCR3 (TNR3+). These receptors were collected from a human donor in good health. Some clones in this sample may be carry-over from other donors' samples.

This chain uses TRBV15 with TRBJ2-2; TCRdb calls TRBD1, which cannot be checked without DNA. Germline-derived CDR1 and CDR2 are LNHNV and YYDKDF (reference sequence). The CDR3 extends over 15 amino acids. The CDR3 reads CATSRDRVYTGELFF.

V gene TRBV20-1 combines with J gene TRBJ1-4; as DNA is missing, the TRBD1 call by TCRdb cannot be tested. This CDR3 region has 14 residues. Germline CDR1 and CDR2: DFQATT and SNEGSKA (reference sequence). The CDR3 is CSARQVTGVEKLFF.

V is TRBV6-2 or TRBV6-3 and J is TRBJ2-7; TCRdb's assignment of TRBD2 cannot be checked, as there is no DNA. This CDR3 comprises 14 residues. CDR1 MNHEY and CDR2 SVGEGT come from the germline V gene. The CDR3 spells CASSSTGLRDEQYF.

The rearrangement uses TRBV5-1 and TRBJ2-3; TCRdb selects TRBD1, and the lack of DNA leaves this call unchecked. The CDR3 consists of 15 residues. CDR1 is SGHRS, CDR2 YFSETQ, per germline. CDR3 sequence: CASSFLDRITDTQYF.

The genes are TRBV10-3 and TRBJ2-3; the D call of TRBD1 rests on TCRdb alone, since no DNA is present to check it. Looked up from germline, CDR1 is ENHRY and CDR2 is SYGVKD. The CDR3 spans 16 residues. This CDR3 reads CAISARGPSSTDTQYF.

The chain joins TRBV2 to TRBJ2-7; with no DNA, the TCRdb D assignment of TRBD1 cannot be verified. Per the germline V gene, CDR1 is SNHLY and CDR2 is FYNNEI. The CDR3 extends over 15 amino acids. CDR3 sequence: CASREGEQGSYEQYF.

The chain carries TRBV7-9 and TRBJ2-7; TCRdb's D call of TRBD1 is untestable without DNA. Germline loops: CDR1 SEHNR, CDR2 FQNEAQ (reference sequence). CDR3 length equals 14 residues. Here the CDR3 reads CASSSPEEGDEQYF.

V is TRBV13 and J is TRBJ2-4; no DNA is available, so the TRBD2 call from TCRdb remains unchecked. The germline gives CDR1 PRHDT, CDR2 FYEKMQ (reference sequence). The CDR3 has 17 residues. The CDR3 here is CASSLVYRDEAKNIQYF.

The chain links TRBV9 to TRBJ2-3. CDR1 is SGDLS and CDR2 is YYNGEE in the germline V gene. This CDR3 has 15 amino acids. The CDR3 loop is CASSVASGGTDTQYF.

The rearrangement links TRBV4-1 to TRBJ2-5; TCRdb gives TRBD1 as the D gene, but with no DNA this cannot be confirmed. The germline V gene has CDR1 MGHRA and CDR2 YSYEKL. This CDR3 region has 16 residues. The CDR3 loop reads CASSRFVTGTGETQYF.

The CDR3 region is CSARDDRGTYEQYF. This chain links TRBV20-1 with TRBJ2-7; TCRdb gives TRBD1 as the D gene, but with no DNA this cannot be confirmed. The CDR3 runs to 14 residues. The germline V gene has CDR1 DFQATT and CDR2 SNEGSKA (reference sequence).

This chain connects TRBV7-8 to TRBJ1-5. The CDR3 is made up of 18 amino acids. Germline V gene data show CDR1 as SGHVS and CDR2 as FQNEAQ. This chain's CDR3 is CASSLFSSVQVSNQPQHF.

The chain's CDR3 is CASSDGPLSGNTIYF. This sequence joins TRBV2 and TRBJ1-3. The CDR3 sequence is 15 residues long. Germline CDR1 and CDR2: SNHLY and FYNNEI.

The chain has TRBV15 and TRBJ1-5; the TCRdb D gene call, TRBD1, has no DNA to confirm it. This CDR3 region has 15 residues. The germline CDR1 and CDR2 sequences are LNHNV and YYDKDF (reference sequence). CDR3 protein: CATSRGRQNNQPQHF.

The rearrangement uses TRBV7-9 and TRBJ2-5. Germline assignment: CDR1 SEHNR and CDR2 FQNEAQ (reference sequence). This CDR3 spans 13 amino acids. This CDR3 is CASSTSLQETQYF.

The genes are TRBV28 and TRBJ2-3; absent DNA, TCRdb's TRBD2 call cannot be checked. CDR1 MDHEN and CDR2 SYDVKM come from the germline V gene. This CDR3 region has 13 residues. CDR3: CASSLGAGNTQYF.

The rearrangement uses TRBV28 and TRBJ2-2; checking the TCRdb D call of TRBD1 is not possible without DNA. Germline V lookup: CDR1 MDHEN, CDR2 SYDVKM. The CDR3 contains 18 residues. This CDR3 is CASSPARTGGAFTGELFF.

This chain links TRBV6-6 with TRBJ2-5; TCRdb's D call, TRBD1, is unchecked because there is no DNA. This CDR3 contains 19 residues. CDR1 and CDR2 (germline): MNHNY, SVGAGI (reference sequence). CDR3 in amino acids: CASSYKSISGQPYQETQYF.

The CDR3 protein is CASESGAVGELFF. The gene calls are TRBV6-6 and TRBJ2-2; TCRdb's D gene call, TRBD1, goes unchecked for lack of DNA. Germline CDR1 and CDR2: MNHNY and SVGAGI (reference sequence). This CDR3 has 13 residues.

J is TRBJ2-3 and V is TRBV28. The CDR3 sequence is 11 residues long. Germline CDR1 and CDR2: MDHEN and SYDVKM. The CDR3: CASSLSDTQYF. Using reference TRBV28 and TRBJ2-3 for the parts outside the CDR3, the full variable domain is DVKVTQSSRYLVKRTGEKVFLECVQDMDHENMFWYRQDPGLGLRLIYFSYDVKMKEKGDIPEGYSVSREKKERFSLILESASTNQTSMYLCASSLSDTQYFGPGTRLTVL.

The CDR3 loop reads CASSEYNQPQHF. This chain connects TRBV25-1 to TRBJ1-5. Germline assignment: CDR1 MGHDK and CDR2 SYGVNS. The length of the CDR3 is 12 residues. The full variable domain, rest sourced from reference TRBV25-1 and TRBJ1-5, is EADIYQTPRYLVIGTGKKITLECSQTMGHDKMYWYQQDPGMELHLIHYSYGVNSTEKGDLSSESTVSRIRTEHFPLTLESARPSHTSQYLCASSEYNQPQHFGDGTRLSIL.

V is TRBV3-1 and J is TRBJ1-1; TCRdb outputs TRBD1, but without DNA this stays unchecked. This CDR3 contains 15 residues. Germline CDR1 LGHDT, CDR2 YNNKEL (reference sequence). Here the CDR3 reads CASSQGPGGVDEAFF.

The CDR3 spells CASSPQRENTGELFF. The chain uses TRBV11-3 and TRBJ2-2; the D call of TRBD2 rests on TCRdb alone, since no DNA is present to check it. This CDR3 spans 15 amino acids. The germline gives CDR1 SGHNT, CDR2 YENEEA.

The rearrangement links TRBV7-2 to TRBJ2-7; TCRdb indicates TRBD1, and absent DNA this call remains unverified. The CDR3 length is 16 residues. Germline V gives CDR1 SGHTA, CDR2 FQGNSA. This CDR3 reads CASSFSAGAVSYEQYF.

The V and J genes are TRBV6-5 and TRBJ2-2. There are 16 residues in the CDR3. Germline V gene lookup returns CDR1 MNHEY and CDR2 SVGAGI. The CDR3 loop is CASSYSQTANTGELVF.

The gene calls are TRBV5-5 and TRBJ2-3. The CDR3 contains 14 residues. In germline, CDR1 is SGHKS, CDR2 YYEKEE (reference sequence). The CDR3 loop is CASSLPSGVDTQYF.

The chain couples TRBV7-3 to TRBJ2-3; the D call of TRBD1 rests on TCRdb alone, since no DNA is present to check it. Germline CDR1 and CDR2: SGHTA and FQGTGA. CDR3 length equals 12 residues. The CDR3 loop is CASSSGVDTQYF.